This T cell receptor (beta chain) was obtained from a study of Graves' ophthalmopathy and Graves' hyperthyroidism. Researchers took RNA transcripts and amplified TCR beta CDR3 regions from them. First-round RT-PCR used HTBI primers; second-round multiplex PCR followed. TCRdb redid the calling of the multiplex PCR reads with MiXCR, one entry per CDR3 protein. The sample lists over a million distinct CDR3 sequences, 35% to 40% occurring once. Hyperthyroidism patients were newly diagnosed, under 2 months' duration, aged 18 to 65. Exclusion criteria comprised other autoimmune diseases, uncontrolled infections, pregnancy or lactation in patients. Study conclusions and caveats: Most expanded clonotypes from thyroid (those above 0.001 frequency) were also found in blood. Forecasting of ophthalmopathy progression by the model achieved roughly 69% sensitivity and 72.22% specificity.

As for this clonotype: Its antigen is unidentified.

Germline CDR1 reads SEHNR; CDR2 reads FQNEAQ (reference sequence). The CDR3 runs to 14 residues. V lost 0 bases and J 10 bases, leaving 12 bases between the germline ends. V is TRBV7-9 and J is TRBJ1-4, with a possible D match to TRBD1 (6 bases). The receptor was isolated from an adult man with Graves' hyperthyroidism. The sequenced sample consisted of peripheral blood or thyroid tissue (not recorded which). The CDR3 spells CASSLAGGRGKLFF. CDR3 in DNA: TGTGCCAGCAGCTTAGCGGGGGGCAGGGGAAAACTGTTTTTT. Full variable domain (remainder filled in from reference TRBV7-9 and TRBJ1-4): DTGVSQNPRHKITKRGQNVTFRCDPISEHNRLYWYRQTLGQGPEFLTYFQNEAQLEKSRLLSDRFSAERPKGSFSTLEIQRTEQGDSAMYLCASSLAGGRGKLFFGSGTQLSVL.